This T cell receptor beta chain emerged from a study of vaccination and CD4 T cells after COVID-19. TCRdb reprocessed the PCR reads via MiXCR and lists one record per CDR3 protein. The table lists tens of thousands of distinct CDR3 sequences, roughly 53% of them singletons, with around 1.1% in the top ten. This clonotype was recorded a few times. This material consisted of CD4+ T cells from blood, taken before SARS-CoV-2 vaccination. This clonotype was sampled from a human donor who had recovered from COVID-19.

This CDR3 is CSARGNSGNTIYF. DNA of the CDR3: TGCAGTGCTAGGGGGAACTCTGGAAACACCATATATTTT. This chain uses TRBV20-1 with TRBJ1-3; D is uncertain. The CDR3 length is 13 residues. The V end was cut by 3 bases, the J end by 0 bases, with 6 bases between. CDR1 DFQATT and CDR2 SNEGSKA come from the germline V gene (reference sequence).